These 18 T cell receptor beta chains were sequenced from one sample in a study of blood T cell repertoires in COVID-19. TCRdb's copy holds only in-frame clones and misses some; the assay was immunoSEQ multiplex PCR. The table shows about 120,000 clones, with 80% to 90% occurring only once. Material for sequencing was peripheral blood. The receptors were sampled from a man aged 65 to 79 who had recovered from COVID-19.

This clone occurred once. The chain carries TRBV14 and TRBJ2-2; TRBD2 aligns across 10 bases. CDR3 size: 18 residues. The junction had 14 bases not matched to a gene; V was cut back by 6 bases and J by 4 bases. Germline V gives CDR1 SGHDN, CDR2 FVKESK. CDR3 DNA sequence: TGTGCCAGCAGTCTTTCAGCGGGAGGGCTGAGAGGCACCGGGGAGCTGTTTTTT. Its protein product is CASSLSAGGLRGTGELFF. Looking up the rest from reference TRBV14 and TRBJ2-2 gives the full variable domain: EAGVTQFPSHSVIEKGQTVTLRCDPISGHDNLYWYRRVMGKEIKFLLHFVKESKQDESGMPNNRFLAERTGGTYSTLKVQPAELEDSGVYFCASSLSAGGLRGTGELFFGEGSRLTVL.

The chain couples TRBV9 to TRBJ2-7; possible D gene TRBD2, 5 bases. The CDR3 is 14 amino acids. CDR1 is SGDLS, CDR2 YYNGEE, per germline. Trimming removed 6 bases at V and 0 bases at J, with 13 bases between. For the CDR3, the DNA is TGTGCCAGCACCCTGGACGGGAACTCCTACGAGCAGTACTTC. Amino acids: CASTLDGNSYEQYF.

The chain links TRBV5-1 to TRBJ2-2; D is uncertain. V shed 2 bases and J shed 5 bases, with 7 bases lying between them. The CDR3 sequence is 13 residues long. In germline, CDR1 is SGHRS, CDR2 YFSETQ. The CDR3 nucleotides are TGCGCCAGCAGCTTACTCCCTACCGGGGAGCTGTTTTTT. This encodes CASSLLPTGELFF.

The chain combines TRBV7-2 with TRBJ2-7; 11 bases are a match to TRBD2. The CDR3 extends over 15 amino acids. Germline V gene lookup returns CDR1 SGHTA and CDR2 FQGNSA. V gave up 5 bases and J gave up 5 bases; unmatched junction bases: 8. DNA of the CDR3: TGTGCCAGCAGCCACCGACTAGCGGGATCTGACGAGCAGTACTTC. Protein: CASSHRLAGSDEQYF.

The genes are TRBV5-1 and TRBJ2-2; D is perhaps TRBD2 (5 bases). The length of the CDR3 is 13 residues. Germline V gene data show CDR1 as SGHRS and CDR2 as YFSETQ. Trimming cost V 2 bases and J 5 bases, with 7 bases left between them. The CDR3, as DNA: TGCGCCAGCAGCTTAGAGGGTACCGGGGAGCTGTTTTTT. This codes for CASSLEGTGELFF.

The rearrangement uses TRBV4-1 and TRBJ2-5; TRBD2 aligns across 8 bases. The V gene end was trimmed by 0 bases and the J gene end by 0 bases; junction bases not matched to a gene: 6. The CDR3 spans 17 residues. CDR1 MGHRA and CDR2 YSYEKL come from the germline V gene. The CDR3 here is CASSQDRASGYQETQYF. Written as DNA, the CDR3 is TGCGCCAGCAGCCAAGATAGGGCTAGCGGGTACCAAGAGACCCAGTACTTC.

The chain uses TRBV5-1 and TRBJ2-7; D may be TRBD1 (6 bases). Germline V gene lookup returns CDR1 SGHRS and CDR2 YFSETQ. This CDR3 comprises 16 residues. Trimming cost V 0 bases and J 2 bases, with 15 bases left between them. As DNA, the CDR3 is TGCGCCAGCAGCTTGGGGGCCGTTGCAGGGGCCTACGAGCAGTACTTC. Its translation: CASSLGAVAGAYEQYF.

The chain couples TRBV18 to TRBJ2-1, with 9 bases fitting TRBD1. The trim removed 5 bases at V and 0 bases at J, leaving 2 bases unmatched. CDR3 length equals 15 residues. Germline assignment: CDR1 KGHSH and CDR2 LQKENI. CDR3 bases: TGTGCCAGCTCATCGACAGGGGGCTCCTACAATGAGCAGTTCTTC. This gives the protein CASSSTGGSYNEQFF.

CDR3 region: CASSFGLAGRAVYEQYF. Written as DNA, the CDR3 is TGCGCCAGCAGCTTCGGACTAGCGGGCCGGGCCGTTTACGAGCAGTACTTC. The rearrangement joins TRBV5-1 to TRBJ2-7, with TRBD2 identical over 11 bases. The germline V gene encodes CDR1 SGHRS and CDR2 YFSETQ. The V and J ends lost 2 bases and 4 bases, in that order; junction bases with no gene match: 11. This CDR3 contains 17 residues.

This chain connects TRBV12-3 or TRBV12-4 to TRBJ1-2; D possibly corresponds to TRBD1 (5 bases). V lost 5 bases and J 6 bases, leaving 10 bases between the germline ends. CDR3 length equals 12 residues. CDR3 sequence reads: CASSLLQDGYTF. The CDR3 coding sequence is TGTGCCAGCAGTCTATTACAGGATGGCTACACCTTC.

The V call is TRBV19, the J call TRBJ2-4, with a tentative D call TRBD1 (7 bases). Trimming removed 9 bases at V and 7 bases at J, with 19 bases between. The length of the CDR3 is 14 residues. Germline lookup yields CDR1 LNHDA and CDR2 SQIVND (reference sequence). CDR3 DNA: TGTGCCAGCAGGGGGGACGAGCTTTCGAACATTCAGTACTTC. Protein sequence: CASRGDELSNIQYF.

The chain combines TRBV24-1 with TRBJ2-1; 8 nucleotides match TRBD1. J lost 2 bases, V lost 9 bases, and 11 bases had no gene match. Germline V gives CDR1 KGHDR, CDR2 SFDVKD. The CDR3 runs to 16 residues. The CDR3 loop is CATAGQGLEAYNEQFF. Here the CDR3 DNA reads TGTGCCACCGCCGGACAGGGCCTGGAGGCCTACAATGAGCAGTTCTTC.

This chain joins TRBV9 and TRBJ1-3; D unresolved. The CDR3 length is 16 residues. CDR1 and CDR2 from the germline V gene are SGDLS and YYNGEE. The V and J ends lost 5 bases and 2 bases respectively, with 17 bases between them. The CDR3 spells CASRPGAGRTGNTIYF. The CDR3 DNA is TGTGCCAGCAGGCCCGGCGCGGGCAGAACTGGAAACACCATATATTTT.

The chain combines TRBV6-5 with TRBJ2-2; D might be TRBD1 (5 bases). This CDR3 region has 15 residues. The germline V and J ends were trimmed by 2 bases and 5 bases, with 12 bases remaining between them. Germline-derived CDR1 and CDR2 are MNHEY and SVGAGI. CDR3 region: CASSYVRAKTGELFF. The CDR3 DNA is TGTGCCAGCAGTTACGTCAGGGCTAAGACCGGGGAGCTGTTTTTT.

The CDR3 loop reads CASSAVSSTDTQYF. CDR3 in DNA: TGTGCCAGCAGTGCTGTTTCTAGCACAGATACGCAGTATTTT. The gene calls are TRBV25-1 and TRBJ2-3; D not resolved. The CDR3 covers 14 residues. Trimming took 4 bases from V and 0 from J, leaving 8 bases between them. Germline V gene sequence: CDR1 MGHDK, CDR2 SYGVNS.

In DNA, the CDR3 is TGTGCCAGCATGCCCCCGGGGTGGAGCTCCTACGAGCAGTACTTC. Translation: CASMPPGWSSYEQYF. The chain has TRBV28 and TRBJ2-7; the D gene is possibly TRBD2 (5 bases). CDR1 MDHEN and CDR2 SYDVKM come from the germline V gene. V lost 7 bases, J lost 0 bases, and 16 bases lay in between. This CDR3 region has 15 residues.

The chain employs TRBV7-2 and TRBJ2-1; 7 nucleotides align to TRBD1. Germline lookup yields CDR1 SGHTA and CDR2 FQGNSA. The CDR3 length is 15 residues. The V and J ends lost 3 bases and 6 bases, in that order; junction bases with no gene match: 8. CDR3 region: CASSLFRSGGNEQFF. In nucleotides, the CDR3 is TGTGCCAGCAGCTTGTTTAGGTCAGGGGGCAATGAGCAGTTCTTC.

This chain uses TRBV7-3 with TRBJ2-1; D possibly corresponds to TRBD1 (5 bases). Germline CDR1 and CDR2: SGHTA and FQGTGA. The V and J ends lost 2 bases and 7 bases respectively, with 9 bases between them. The CDR3 extends over 13 amino acids. The CDR3, as DNA: TGTGCCAGCAGCTTAGGACAACCAAATGAGCAGTTCTTC. Protein: CASSLGQPNEQFF.